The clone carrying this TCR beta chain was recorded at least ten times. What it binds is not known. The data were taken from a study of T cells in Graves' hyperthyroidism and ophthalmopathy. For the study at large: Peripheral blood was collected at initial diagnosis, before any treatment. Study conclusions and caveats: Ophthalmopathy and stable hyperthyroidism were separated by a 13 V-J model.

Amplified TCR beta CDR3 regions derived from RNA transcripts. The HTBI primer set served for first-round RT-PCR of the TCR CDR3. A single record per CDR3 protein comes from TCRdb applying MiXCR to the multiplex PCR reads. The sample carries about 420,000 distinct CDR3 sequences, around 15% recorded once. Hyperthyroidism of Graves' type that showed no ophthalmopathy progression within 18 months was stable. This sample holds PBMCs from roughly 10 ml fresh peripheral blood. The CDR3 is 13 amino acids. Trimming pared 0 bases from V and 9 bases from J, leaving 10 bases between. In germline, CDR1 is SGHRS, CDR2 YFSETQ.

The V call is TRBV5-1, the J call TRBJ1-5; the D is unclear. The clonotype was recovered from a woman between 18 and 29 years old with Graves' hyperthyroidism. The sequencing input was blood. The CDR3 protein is CASSLDPDGPQHF. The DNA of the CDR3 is TGCGCCAGCAGCTTGGATCCGGACGGGCCCCAGCATTTT.